These 28 T cell receptor beta chains were sequenced from one sample in a study of control samples from healthy donors and cancer patients. Method: immunoSEQ multiplex PCR; TCRdb's copy keeps in-frame clones and lacks some. In the table there are 75,000 to 95,000 clones, about 88% of which are singletons. What was sequenced was blood. The receptors here all came from a woman aged 45 to 65 in good health.

The chain recombines TRBV5-4 with TRBJ1-6; weak D call: TRBD1 (5 bases). The CDR3 contains 15 residues. V shed 2 bases and J shed 10 bases, with 16 bases lying between them. Germline CDR1 and CDR2: SGHNT and YYREEE (reference sequence). The CDR3 spells CASSFGGIEGSPLHF. Here the CDR3 DNA reads TGTGCCAGCAGCTTCGGGGGGATAGAGGGGTCACCCCTCCACTTT.

CDR3 sequence (DNA): TGTGCCTGGAGTGTCAAGACAGCCAAAAACATTCAGTACTTC. Its translation: CAWSVKTAKNIQYF. V gene TRBV30 combines with J gene TRBJ2-4; no clear D. CDR3 length equals 14 residues. Germline assignment: CDR1 GTSNPN and CDR2 SVGIG (reference sequence). The V end was cut by 0 bases, the J end by 0 bases, with 6 bases between.

The chain joins TRBV5-6 to TRBJ1-1, with D perhaps TRBD1 (5 bases). The CDR3 extends over 14 amino acids. Trimming took off 0 bases at V and 11 bases at J, with 17 bases between the two ends. In germline, CDR1 is SGHDT, CDR2 YYEEEE. CDR3 in DNA: TGTGCCAGCAGCTTGGTCCCGTCCGGGACTTCTGCTTTCTTT. It encodes CASSLVPSGTSAFF.

Only one count was recorded for this clone. This chain uses TRBV7-9 with TRBJ2-7; 9 nucleotides line up with TRBD1. Germline assignment: CDR1 SEHNR and CDR2 FQNEAQ (reference sequence). J gave up 5 bases and V 5 bases, and 7 bases lay outside the gene matches. The CDR3 is 14 amino acids. CDR3 bases: TGTGCCAGCAGCCACCGGGACAGGGATAACGAGCAGTACTTC. Its translation is CASSHRDRDNEQYF.

The J gene is TRBJ2-2, the V gene TRBV5-1; 11 bases line up with TRBD2. Germline CDR1 SGHRS, CDR2 YFSETQ. V dropped 2 bases and J dropped 5; count of bases not matched to a gene: 8. The CDR3 runs 17 residues. The CDR3 DNA is TGCGCCAGCAGCTTTATGTTAGCGGGGGGGCCGACCGGGGAGCTGTTTTTT. Its protein is CASSFMLAGGPTGELFF.

V is TRBV19 and J is TRBJ2-7, with TRBD1 matching 11 bases. V gave up 4 bases and J gave up 3 bases; unmatched junction bases: 5. CDR1 is LNHDA and CDR2 is SQIVND in the germline V gene (reference sequence). The CDR3 extends over 15 amino acids. DNA of the CDR3: TGTGCCAGTAGTAAGGACAGGGGGCTGCACTACGAGCAGTACTTC. It translates to CASSKDRGLHYEQYF.

The chain combines TRBV14 with TRBJ2-5; D might be TRBD1 (5 bases). Trimming stripped 0 bases from V and 7 bases from J, with 15 bases between. Germline lookup yields CDR1 SGHDN and CDR2 FVKESK. This CDR3 spans 15 amino acids. The CDR3 sequence is CASSQDTGTSRTQYF. As DNA, the CDR3 is TGTGCCAGCAGCCAAGATACAGGTACTTCACGGACCCAGTACTTC.

The gene calls are TRBV2 and TRBJ1-1; D not certain. Germline V gives CDR1 SNHLY, CDR2 FYNNEI. There are 13 residues in the CDR3. V was pared by 2 bases and J by 8 bases, with 12 bases between. The CDR3: CASSERVQEEAFF. Here the CDR3 DNA reads TGTGCCAGCAGTGAAAGAGTCCAGGAAGAAGCTTTCTTT.

The rearrangement uses TRBV12-3 or TRBV12-4 and TRBJ1-5; D perhaps matches TRBD1 (5 bases). Trimming pared 6 bases from V and 7 bases from J, leaving 13 bases between. The CDR3 sequence is 13 residues long. CDR3 in amino acids: CASREQGEQPQHF. In DNA, the CDR3 is TGTGCCAGCAGGGAGCAGGGTGAACAGCCCCAGCATTTT.

This rearrangement joins TRBV12-5 to TRBJ2-7; D tentatively fits TRBD1 or TRBD2 (7 bases each). This CDR3 is built from 14 residues. The V end lost 1 base, the J end lost 6 bases, and 13 bases lay between the germline ends. Germline loops: CDR1 LGHNT, CDR2 FRNRAP. The CDR3 protein is CASGLGQGEGEQYF. The CDR3 DNA reads as TGTGCTAGTGGTTTGGGGCAGGGGGAGGGCGAGCAGTACTTC.

This clone was recorded only once. The chain recombines TRBV19 with TRBJ1-1; 8 bases match TRBD1. J was trimmed by 11 bases and V by 1 base; bases with no gene match: 12. This CDR3 is 15 amino acids long. Looked up from germline, CDR1 is LNHDA and CDR2 is SQIVND (reference sequence). The CDR3 reads CASSIALGQGALAFF. CDR3 nucleotides: TGTGCCAGTAGTATAGCTTTGGGCCAGGGGGCCCTGGCTTTCTTT.

The chain uses TRBV10-3 and TRBJ2-7; TRBD1 agrees at 9 bases. This CDR3 is built from 13 residues. The V and J ends lost 6 bases and 5 bases, in that order; junction bases with no gene match: 5. Germline-derived CDR1 and CDR2 are ENHRY and SYGVKD. CDR3 DNA: TGTGCCATCAGGCGGGACAGGGACCACGAGCAGTACTTC. Residues: CAIRRDRDHEQYF.

The V gene is TRBV4-2, the J gene TRBJ1-2; 10 positions match TRBD1. The junction had 7 bases not matched to a gene; V was cut back by 4 bases and J by 8 bases. Per the germline V gene, CDR1 is LGHNA and CDR2 is YNFKEQ. The CDR3 length is 14 residues. The CDR3 loop reads CASSRTGTGEGYTF. The CDR3 DNA reads as TGTGCCAGCAGCCGGACAGGGACAGGGGAGGGCTACACCTTC.

This clone was seen a single time. The V and J genes are TRBV9 and TRBJ2-1; tentatively, D is TRBD1 or TRBD2 (5 bases each). V was pared by 4 bases and J by 4 bases, with 9 bases between. This CDR3 contains 13 residues. Germline V lookup: CDR1 SGDLS, CDR2 YYNGEE. The CDR3 DNA reads as TGTGCCAGCAGCCCGGGACGGTACAATGAGCAGTTCTTC. Its translation is CASSPGRYNEQFF.

The rearrangement links TRBV3-1 (or the pseudogene TRBV3-2) to TRBJ2-1; TRBD1 aligns across 7 bases. This CDR3 spans 14 amino acids. The germline CDR1 and CDR2 sequences are LGHDT and YNNKEL (reference sequence). V shed 2 bases and J 2 bases; nucleotides not matched to a gene: 0. The CDR3 here is CASSQQGAYNEQFF. The CDR3 coding sequence is TGTGCCAGCAGCCAACAGGGGGCCTACAATGAGCAGTTCTTC.

The chain uses TRBV18 and TRBJ2-3; the D gene is possibly TRBD2 (6 bases). The CDR3 totals 16 residues. In germline, CDR1 is KGHSH, CDR2 LQKENI. V shed 3 bases and J shed 0 bases, with 13 bases lying between them. The CDR3 DNA reads as TGTGCCAGCTCACCCACTAGCCCTACTAGCACAGATACGCAGTATTTT. The encoded protein is CASSPTSPTSTDTQYF.

This clone has a handful of counts. The rearrangement joins TRBV19 to TRBJ2-7; tentatively, D is TRBD1 or TRBD2 (5 bases each). The CDR3 totals 15 residues. Trimming cost V 1 base and J 6 bases, with 16 bases left between them. CDR1 LNHDA and CDR2 SQIVND come from the germline V gene (reference sequence). The CDR3 reads CASSIGGLGIGEQYF. The CDR3 DNA follows: TGTGCCAGTAGTATAGGGGGCCTCGGGATCGGCGAGCAGTACTTC.

The genes are TRBV6-1 and TRBJ2-6; D gene unclear. CDR3 size: 16 residues. Germline CDR1 is MNHNS and CDR2 is SASEGT. V was trimmed by 3 bases and J by 0 bases, leaving 9 bases between them. The CDR3 reads CASSDLQNSGANVLTF. The CDR3 DNA is TGTGCCAGCAGTGACCTACAGAACTCTGGGGCCAACGTCCTGACTTTC.

Remarks on this clone: The sample has other DNA sequences that encode this CDR3 too. The rearrangement uses TRBV7-8 and TRBJ2-7, with a possible D match to TRBD1 (6 bases). V shed 3 bases and J shed 3 bases, with 18 bases lying between them. Looked up from germline, CDR1 is SGHVS and CDR2 is FQNEAQ. This CDR3 comprises 16 residues. The CDR3 DNA follows: TGTGCCAGCAGCTTTAAGTTTGACAGGTTGAACTACGAGCAGTACTTC. Protein sequence: CASSFKFDRLNYEQYF.

The count of this clone is one. The V gene is TRBV6-5, the J gene TRBJ1-1, with no clear D. The CDR3 contains 14 residues. V was shortened by 5 bases and J by 1 base, with 11 bases between the two germline ends. CDR1 MNHEY and CDR2 SVGAGI come from the germline V gene. DNA of the CDR3: TGTGCCAGCAGTCCCAATCTAGGGAACACTGAAGCTTTCTTT. This encodes CASSPNLGNTEAFF.

The chain links TRBV2 to TRBJ1-6, with D maybe TRBD1 (5 bases). V was trimmed by 6 bases and J by 8 bases, leaving 14 bases between them. This CDR3 is built from 14 residues. CDR1 is SNHLY and CDR2 is FYNNEI in the germline V gene. DNA for the CDR3: TGTGCCAGCAGCTTTTGGCAGGGAGATTCACCCCTCCACTTT. Translated: CASSFWQGDSPLHF.

This clone is a singleton in its sample. The chain joins TRBV19 to TRBJ1-5; D gene ambiguous. Germline V lookup: CDR1 LNHDA, CDR2 SQIVND (reference sequence). This CDR3 comprises 15 residues. V shed 1 base and J shed 4 bases, with 11 bases lying between them. The CDR3 DNA sequence: TGTGCCAGTAGTATAGGAATTAGCGCAAATCAGCCCCAGCATTTT. It translates to CASSIGISANQPQHF.

This clone was counted between two and nine times. This chain connects TRBV15 to TRBJ2-3; either TRBD1 or TRBD2 may supply D (5 bases each). This CDR3 region has 15 residues. Germline CDR1 reads LNHNV; CDR2 reads YYDKDF (reference sequence). Trimming took off 5 bases at V and 2 bases at J, with 14 bases between the two ends. Written as DNA, the CDR3 is TGTGCCACCAGCTCGGGGACGGGATTCACAGATACGCAGTATTTT. Its protein is CATSSGTGFTDTQYF.

The chain has TRBV5-4 and TRBJ2-3, with D uncertain. V dropped 4 bases and J dropped 3 bases, with 9 bases sitting between them. Germline V gene lookup returns CDR1 SGHNT and CDR2 YYREEE (reference sequence). This CDR3 spans 13 amino acids. CDR3 in DNA: TGTGCCAGCAGCCCTTATATAACAGATACGCAGTATTTT. Its protein is CASSPYITDTQYF.

CDR3 bases: TGTGCCAGTAGTGCCGTTGACAGGGTGAACGAGCAGTACTTC. Protein: CASSAVDRVNEQYF. The chain carries TRBV19 and TRBJ2-7; TRBD1 matches at 7 bases. The CDR3 is 14 amino acids. Germline V gene lookup returns CDR1 LNHDA and CDR2 SQIVND (reference sequence). The J segment lost 5 bases and the V segment lost 5 bases, leaving 9 bases of the junction unmatched.

The chain links TRBV6-5 to TRBJ2-3; no reliable D call. The germline V gene encodes CDR1 MNHEY and CDR2 SVGAGI. The CDR3 has 16 residues. The germline V and J ends were trimmed by 4 bases and 0 bases, with 14 bases remaining between them. The CDR3 DNA reads TGTGCCAGCAGTTTGATCAGTCTCCCTAGCACAGATACGCAGTATTTT. It translates to CASSLISLPSTDTQYF.

The chain has TRBV7-9 and TRBJ2-7, with D unclear. Germline V gives CDR1 SEHNR, CDR2 FQNEAQ (reference sequence). V gave up 3 bases and J gave up 5 bases, with 8 bases separating them. CDR3 length: 12 amino acids. CDR3 region: CASSFDTHEQYF. In DNA form, the CDR3 reads TGTGCCAGCAGCTTTGACACCCACGAGCAGTACTTC.

The chain uses TRBV14 and TRBJ2-1; D might be TRBD2 (5 bases). The CDR3 runs 12 residues. V was pared by 4 bases and J by 8 bases, with 9 bases between. Germline assignment: CDR1 SGHDN and CDR2 FVKESK. For the CDR3, the DNA is TGTGCCAGCAGCCCCAGGCGGGATGAGCAGTTCTTC. It is translated as CASSPRRDEQFF.